Listed here is a single TCR beta chain. The data are from a study of cytomegalovirus exposure and HLA in healthy donors. The PCR ran on 60 Vbeta and 13 Jbeta primers. Clones were sequenced by immunoSEQ multiplex PCR, and TCRdb holds only the in-frame ones, with some missing. The sample gives 150,000 or so clones, more than 70% of which show up once; 3.1% is in the top ten. V lost 4 bases to trimming and J lost 2 bases, with 12 bases between them. The CDR3 has 14 amino acids. Per the germline V gene, CDR1 is MDHEN and CDR2 is SYDVKM. The sequence derives from a male donor in good health and CMV-seronegative. This chain connects TRBV28 to TRBJ2-7; TRBD1 is a possible D gene (6 bases). Sequencing input: PBMCs. CDR3 in amino acids: CASSWGRAAYEQYF. CDR3 coding DNA: TGTGCCAGCAGTTGGGGGCGGGCGGCCTACGAGCAGTACTTC.